This T cell receptor beta chain is drawn from a study of T cells after yellow fever vaccination (dated by TCRdb to the late 2010s). About the full investigation: The SMART-Seq v4 Ultra Low Input RNA kit was used to prepare libraries from fractions with low cell numbers. To follow T-cell clones before and after primary and booster YFV17D yellow fever vaccination, bulk TCR alpha and beta repertoires were sequenced over time. The cohort comprised two healthy male donors, one aged 18 to 29 and one aged 30 to 40 years. Blood was collected at multiple timepoints before and after primary and secondary immunization, and bulk PBMC replicates and cell subsets were isolated. The research as a whole found: The study included only two donors, which limits how far the findings can be generalized. After the booster, most clones that had expanded after primary vaccination were detected again (over 95% of CD4 and 88% of CD8), suggesting broad maintenance of memory. A small share of clonotypes was detected in both CD4 and CD8 compartments, with the overlap likely arising from convergent recombination. The secondary T-cell response was weaker than the primary response but faster, peaking on day 5 instead of day 15. Computational filtering was needed because FACS-sorted repertoires could contain abundant contaminating clonotypes from the bulk population.

V is clipped by 7 bases and J by 2 bases, and the sequence between their germline boundaries is 17 bases long. The germline V gene sets CDR1 to SGDLS and CDR2 to YYNGEE. The cysteine opens and the phenylalanine closes a CDR3 of 15 amino acids. Of all the DNA, just the CDR3 is kept, 45 bases in frame from base 1. The data were produced on an Illumina NovaSeq 6000. Synthesis of TCR cDNA relied on 5'RACE template switching, a step that introduced a universal primer site along with unique molecular identifiers. Priming for cDNA synthesis came from both the TCR alpha and TCR beta constant segments. Library amplification used two PCR steps, and the second PCR step added sample barcodes and sequencing adapters. Sequencing of the libraries was done on either Illumina HiSeq 2500 (2x100 bp) or NovaSeq (2x150 bp). Regarding the original processing steps: MIGEC handled demultiplexing of reads and collapsing into UMI consensus sequences, while MiXCR performed V(D)J alignment. Vaccine-responding clonotypes were defined with edgeR using replicate PBMC samples, requiring FDR below 0.01 and a log2 fold change above 5 up to day 15. Bulk clonotypes were assigned CD4 or CD8 identity according to which sequenced CD4 or CD8 repertoire held them at higher abundance. TCRdb redid the processing of the public reads, applying fastp at Q25 and MiXCR, and retained in-frame beta chains. Rows with a matching CDR3 protein are joined into one entry that keeps the most common DNA and genes. These V and J calls derive from TCRdb rather than the authors' analysis. The sample profile shows roughly 400,000 distinct CDR3 sequences; about 19% of them were found once. The ten top clones hold roughly a sixth of the sample.

Taken with the paper, the label for treatment or condition translates to: live attenuated yellow fever vaccine strain. At every blood-draw timepoint, two biological replicates of bulk PBMCs were collected. A standard Ficoll-Paque protocol was used to isolate PBMCs from peripheral blood. RNA was extracted with TriZol from bulk PBMCs, CD4 and CD8 fractions, and dextramer-positive and dextramer-negative fractions. The table lists this clonotype with a count of one. The antigen this receptor binds is unknown. Per-base quality was not reported, and no clone a single base away is much larger than it. One read represents weak support.

The chain joins TRBV9 to TRBJ2-3; TRBD2 might be the D gene, on 6 matching bases. This TCR was recovered from a man younger than 35 who received the YFV17D yellow fever vaccine. Sequences were derived from PBMCs, sampled before the yellow fever booster vaccination. CDR3 sequence: CASARASEVTDTQYF. In nucleotide form, the sequence is TGTGCCAGCGCTAGGGCTAGCGAAGTCACAGATACGCAGTATTTT.